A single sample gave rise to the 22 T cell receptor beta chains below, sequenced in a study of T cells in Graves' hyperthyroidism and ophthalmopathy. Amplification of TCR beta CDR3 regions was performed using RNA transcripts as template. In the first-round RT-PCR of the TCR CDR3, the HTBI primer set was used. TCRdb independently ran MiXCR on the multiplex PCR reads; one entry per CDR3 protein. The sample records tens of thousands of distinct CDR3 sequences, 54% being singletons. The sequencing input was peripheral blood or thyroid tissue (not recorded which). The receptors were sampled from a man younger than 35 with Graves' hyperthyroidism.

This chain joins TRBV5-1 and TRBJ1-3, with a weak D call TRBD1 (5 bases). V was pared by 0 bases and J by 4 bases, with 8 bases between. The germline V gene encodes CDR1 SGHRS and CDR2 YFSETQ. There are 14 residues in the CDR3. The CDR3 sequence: CASSLDRIGNTIYF. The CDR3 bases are TGCGCCAGCAGCTTGGACAGGATAGGAAACACCATATATTTT.

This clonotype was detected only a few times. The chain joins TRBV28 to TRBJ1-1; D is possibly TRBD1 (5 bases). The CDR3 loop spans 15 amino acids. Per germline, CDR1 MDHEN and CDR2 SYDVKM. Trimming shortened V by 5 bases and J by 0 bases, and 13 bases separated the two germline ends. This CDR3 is CASSTGRTLNTEAFF. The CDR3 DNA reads TGTGCCAGCAGTACAGGCCGAACCCTGAACACTGAAGCTTTCTTT.

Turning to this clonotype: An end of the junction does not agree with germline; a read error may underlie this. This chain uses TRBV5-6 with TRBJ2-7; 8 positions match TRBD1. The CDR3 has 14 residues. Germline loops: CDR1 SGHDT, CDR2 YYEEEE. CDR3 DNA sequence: TGTGCCAGCAGCACAGGGGGTGGCTCCCACGAGCAGTACTTC. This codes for CASSTGGGSHEQYF.

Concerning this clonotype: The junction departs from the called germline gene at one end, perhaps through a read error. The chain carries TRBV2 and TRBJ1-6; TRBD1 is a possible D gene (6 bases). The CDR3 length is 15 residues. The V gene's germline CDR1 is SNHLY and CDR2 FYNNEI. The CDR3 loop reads CANSSGGPCNSPLHF. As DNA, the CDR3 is TGTGCCAACAGTTCGGGGGGGCCCTGTAATTCACCCCTCCACTTT.

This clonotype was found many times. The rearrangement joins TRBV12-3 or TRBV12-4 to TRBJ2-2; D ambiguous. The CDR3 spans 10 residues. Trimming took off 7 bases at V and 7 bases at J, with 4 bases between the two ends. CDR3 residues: CASKYGELFF. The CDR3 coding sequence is TGTGCCAGCAAATACGGGGAGCTGTTTTTT.

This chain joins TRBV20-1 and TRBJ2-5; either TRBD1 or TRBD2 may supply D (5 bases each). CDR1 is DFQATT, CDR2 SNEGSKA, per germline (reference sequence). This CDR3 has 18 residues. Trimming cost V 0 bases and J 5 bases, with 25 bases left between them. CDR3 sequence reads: CSARDRGAVVRGWETQYF. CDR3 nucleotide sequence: TGCAGTGCTAGAGATCGTGGGGCCGTAGTACGGGGATGGGAGACCCAGTACTTC.

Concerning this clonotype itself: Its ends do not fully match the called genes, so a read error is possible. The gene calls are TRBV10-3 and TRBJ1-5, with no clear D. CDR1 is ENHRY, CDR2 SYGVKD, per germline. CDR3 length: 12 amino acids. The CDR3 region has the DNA TGCGCCATCAACTCCCCTGGGCAGCCCCAGCATTTT. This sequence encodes CAINSPGQPQHF.

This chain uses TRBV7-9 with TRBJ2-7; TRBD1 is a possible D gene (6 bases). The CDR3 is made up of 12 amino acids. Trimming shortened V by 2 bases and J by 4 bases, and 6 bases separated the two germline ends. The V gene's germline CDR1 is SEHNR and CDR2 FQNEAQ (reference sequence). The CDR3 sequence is CASSLQGYEQYF. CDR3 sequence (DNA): TGTGCCAGCAGCTTACAGGGGTACGAGCAGTACTTC.

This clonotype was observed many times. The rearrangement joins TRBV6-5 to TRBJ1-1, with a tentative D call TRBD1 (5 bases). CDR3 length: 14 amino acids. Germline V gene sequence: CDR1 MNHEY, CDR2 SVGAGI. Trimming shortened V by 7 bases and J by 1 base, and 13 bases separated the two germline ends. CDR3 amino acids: CASTYTGANTEAFF. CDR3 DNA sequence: TGTGCCAGCACATATACCGGGGCGAACACTGAAGCTTTCTTT.

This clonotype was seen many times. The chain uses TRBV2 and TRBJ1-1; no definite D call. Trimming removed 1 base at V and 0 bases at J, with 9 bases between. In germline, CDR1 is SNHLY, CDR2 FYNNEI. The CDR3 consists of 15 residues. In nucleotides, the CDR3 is TGTGCCAGCAGTGAAGTCCACTCTATGAACACTGAAGCTTTCTTT. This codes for CASSEVHSMNTEAFF.

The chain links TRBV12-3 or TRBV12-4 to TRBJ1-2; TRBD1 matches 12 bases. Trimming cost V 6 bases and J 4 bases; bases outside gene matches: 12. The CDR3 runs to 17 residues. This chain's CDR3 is CASSFGTGTGGVYGYTF. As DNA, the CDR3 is TGTGCCAGCAGCTTCGGTACCGGGACAGGGGGCGTCTATGGCTACACCTTC.

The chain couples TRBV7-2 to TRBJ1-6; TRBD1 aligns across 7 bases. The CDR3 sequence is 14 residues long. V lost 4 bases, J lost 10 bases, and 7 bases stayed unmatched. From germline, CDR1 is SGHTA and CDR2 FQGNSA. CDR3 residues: CASSSSQGSSPLHF. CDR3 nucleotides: TGTGCCAGCAGCTCTTCACAGGGGAGCTCACCCCTCCACTTT.

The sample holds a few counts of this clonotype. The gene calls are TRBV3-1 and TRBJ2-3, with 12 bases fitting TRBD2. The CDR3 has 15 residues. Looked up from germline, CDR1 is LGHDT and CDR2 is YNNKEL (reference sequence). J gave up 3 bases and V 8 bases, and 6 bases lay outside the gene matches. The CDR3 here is CASGKTSGGTDTQYF. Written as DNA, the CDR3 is TGTGCCAGCGGAAAGACTAGCGGGGGAACAGATACGCAGTATTTT.

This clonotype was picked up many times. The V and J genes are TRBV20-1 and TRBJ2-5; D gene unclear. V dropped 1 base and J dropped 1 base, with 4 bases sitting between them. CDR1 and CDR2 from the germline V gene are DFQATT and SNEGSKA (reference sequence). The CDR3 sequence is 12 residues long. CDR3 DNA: TGCAGTGCTAGAGGGGCCCAAGAGACCCAGTACTTC. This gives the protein CSARGAQETQYF.

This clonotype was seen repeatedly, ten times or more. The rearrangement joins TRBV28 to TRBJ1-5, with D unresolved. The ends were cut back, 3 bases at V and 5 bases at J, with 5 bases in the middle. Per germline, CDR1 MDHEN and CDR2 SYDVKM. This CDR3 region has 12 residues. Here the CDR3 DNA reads TGTGCCAGCAGTTTGGTTCATCAGCCCCAGCATTTT. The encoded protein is CASSLVHQPQHF.

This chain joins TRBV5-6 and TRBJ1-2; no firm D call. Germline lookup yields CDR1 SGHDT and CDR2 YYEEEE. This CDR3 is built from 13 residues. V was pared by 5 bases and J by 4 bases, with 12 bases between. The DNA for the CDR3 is TGTGCCAGCAGTCCCGGGCGGCCCTATGGCTACACCTTC. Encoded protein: CASSPGRPYGYTF.

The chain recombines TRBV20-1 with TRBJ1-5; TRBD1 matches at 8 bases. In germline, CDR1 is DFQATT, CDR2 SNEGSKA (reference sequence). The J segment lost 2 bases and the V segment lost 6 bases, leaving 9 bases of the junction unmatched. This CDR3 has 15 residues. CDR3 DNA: TGCAGTGCCCTGGACAGGGTTAATCGCAATCAGCCCCAGCATTTT. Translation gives CSALDRVNRNQPQHF.

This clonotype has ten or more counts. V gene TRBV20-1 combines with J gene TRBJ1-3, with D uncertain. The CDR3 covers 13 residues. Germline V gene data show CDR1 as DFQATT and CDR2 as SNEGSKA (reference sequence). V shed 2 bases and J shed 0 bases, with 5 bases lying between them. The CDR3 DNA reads TGCAGTGCTAGATGGATCTCTGGAAACACCATATATTTT. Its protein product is CSARWISGNTIYF.

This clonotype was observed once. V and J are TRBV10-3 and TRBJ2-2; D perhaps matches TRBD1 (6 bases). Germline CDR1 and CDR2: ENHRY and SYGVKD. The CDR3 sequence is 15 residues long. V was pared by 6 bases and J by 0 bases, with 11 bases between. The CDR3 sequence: CAISPDSANTGELFF. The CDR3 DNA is TGTGCCATCAGCCCGGACAGCGCGAACACCGGGGAGCTGTTTTTT.

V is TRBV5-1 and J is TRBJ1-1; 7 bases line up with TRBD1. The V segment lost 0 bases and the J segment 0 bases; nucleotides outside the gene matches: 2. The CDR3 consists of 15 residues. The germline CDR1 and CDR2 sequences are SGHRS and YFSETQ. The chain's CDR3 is CASSLAGQMNTEAFF. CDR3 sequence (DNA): TGCGCCAGCAGCTTGGCGGGACAGATGAACACTGAAGCTTTCTTT.

In DNA form, the CDR3 reads TGTGCCAGCAGCTTAGTGGCTAGCGGGAGTCGGCAAGAGACCCAGTACTTC. Translated: CASSLVASGSRQETQYF. The rearrangement joins TRBV7-2 to TRBJ2-5; TRBD2 agrees at 10 bases. CDR1 and CDR2 from the germline V gene are SGHTA and FQGNSA. CDR3 length: 17 amino acids. Trimming removed 1 base from V and 2 bases from J; junction bases left unmatched: 7.

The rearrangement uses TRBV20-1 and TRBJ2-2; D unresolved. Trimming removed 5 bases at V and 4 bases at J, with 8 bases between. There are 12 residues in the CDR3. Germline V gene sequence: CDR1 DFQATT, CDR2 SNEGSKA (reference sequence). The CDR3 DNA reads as TGCAGTGCTGAAGTAGTCACCGGGGAGCTGTTTTTT. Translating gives CSAEVVTGELFF.